The 27 T cell receptor beta chains given below trace back to one sample, sequenced in a study of blood T cell repertoires in COVID-19. Assay: immunoSEQ multiplex PCR; the TCRdb copy retains only in-frame clones and omits some. The sample shows under 65,000 clones, around 80% of them seen only once. The specimen sequenced was peripheral blood. The receptors come from a woman in her fifties or sixties with acute or convalescent COVID-19.

This clone appeared a single time. This chain uses TRBV7-6 with TRBJ1-3; unclear D gene. The CDR3 has 17 residues. Germline V gene sequence: CDR1 SGHVS, CDR2 FNYEAQ. Deletions cut 2 bases from V and 0 bases from J, with 14 bases between. Here the CDR3 reads CASSLSTSPSSGNTIYF. The DNA for the CDR3 is TGTGCCAGCAGCTTATCGACTTCCCCGAGCTCTGGAAACACCATATATTTT.

This clone was counted only a few times. The same CDR3 arises from other DNA sequences in this sample as well. The chain carries TRBV5-1 and TRBJ1-1, with 11 positions matching TRBD1. Trimming took 0 bases from V and 8 from J; bases not matched to a gene: 3. Looked up from germline, CDR1 is SGHRS and CDR2 is YFSETQ. The CDR3 is 14 amino acids. Written as DNA, the CDR3 is TGCGCCAGCAGCTTGGATGGACAGGGGGCGGAAGCTTTCTTT. Its protein is CASSLDGQGAEAFF.

This clone has only one observation. This CDR3 reads CASRPDRTSNQPQHF. The CDR3 coding sequence is TGTGCCAGCAGACCCGACAGGACTAGCAATCAGCCCCAGCATTTT. This rearrangement joins TRBV6-5 to TRBJ1-5, with a possible D match to TRBD1 (6 bases). The CDR3 length is 15 residues. From germline, CDR1 is MNHEY and CDR2 SVGAGI. V gave up 6 bases and J gave up 0 bases, with 12 bases separating them.

The gene calls are TRBV6-5 and TRBJ1-2; D unclear. Trimming stripped 1 base from V and 3 bases from J, with 6 bases between. Per the germline V gene, CDR1 is MNHEY and CDR2 is SVGAGI. The CDR3 sequence is 13 residues long. The CDR3 nucleotides are TGTGCCAGCAGTTACTGGGCAGACTATGGCTACACCTTC. This encodes CASSYWADYGYTF.

This clone was found once. For the CDR3, the DNA is TGTGCCAGCAACCGTGGGACTAGCGGGGGCCCCCACGAAAACATTCAGTACTTC. Its translation is CASNRGTSGGPHENIQYF. The rearrangement joins TRBV6-4 to TRBJ2-4; 14 bases agree with TRBD2. Per germline, CDR1 MRHNA and CDR2 SNTAGT. V gave up 7 bases and J gave up 5 bases; unmatched junction bases: 13. The CDR3 contains 18 residues.

The table lists this clone with a few counts. The V and J genes are TRBV27 and TRBJ2-7; 10 bases match TRBD1. The length of the CDR3 is 15 residues. Per the germline V gene, CDR1 is MNHEY and CDR2 is SMNVEV (reference sequence). V shed 4 bases and J 5 bases; nucleotides not matched to a gene: 8. In DNA, the CDR3 is TGTGCCAGCAGTTCACCGGGACAGGGGTCTGACGAGCAGTACTTC. This translates into CASSSPGQGSDEQYF.

The genes are TRBV5-6 and TRBJ1-2; D not resolved. CDR1 is SGHDT and CDR2 is YYEEEE in the germline V gene. V was clipped by 1 base and J by 4 bases, with 14 bases between them. The CDR3 runs 15 residues. The CDR3 DNA reads TGTGCCAGCAGCTTGTACGGTGGGAGGGCCTATGGCTACACCTTC. The encoded protein is CASSLYGGRAYGYTF.

The rearrangement links TRBV3-1 (or the pseudogene TRBV3-2) to TRBJ1-2; 7 bases line up with TRBD1. Trimming at V came to 4 bases and at J to 4 bases, leaving 9 bases not matched to a gene. The CDR3 is 15 amino acids. The germline V gene encodes CDR1 LGHDT and CDR2 YNNKEL (reference sequence). CDR3 residues: CASSPSGTVGYGYTF. The CDR3 nucleotides read TGTGCCAGCAGCCCCTCCGGGACAGTGGGCTATGGCTACACCTTC.

This chain connects TRBV12-3 or TRBV12-4 to TRBJ2-7; D remains ambiguous. Trimming stripped 3 bases from V and 6 bases from J, with 6 bases between. The CDR3 runs 11 residues. The CDR3 DNA reads TGTGCCAGCAGTTTGAGGCGCGAGCAGTACTTC. Translation: CASSLRREQYF.

The V gene is TRBV12-5, the J gene TRBJ1-6; 8 bases agree with TRBD1. CDR1 is LGHNT, CDR2 FRNRAP, per germline. V trimming: 2 bases; J trimming: 7 bases; junction bases outside the gene matches: 16. This CDR3 is built from 19 residues. CDR3 bases: TGTGCTAGTGGTTTGCTATCTTATGTCGGACAGGGTCTCAATTCACCCCTCCACTTT. It codes for CASGLLSYVGQGLNSPLHF.

Written as DNA, the CDR3 is TGTGCCAGCAGCTCGGGACAGGGGTACGAGCAGTACTTC. Its translation is CASSSGQGYEQYF. The V and J genes are TRBV5-6 and TRBJ2-7, with 10 positions matching TRBD1. Germline V lookup: CDR1 SGHDT, CDR2 YYEEEE. The CDR3 is 13 residues long. The J segment lost 4 bases and the V segment lost 3 bases, leaving 1 base of the junction unmatched. Together with reference TRBV5-6 and TRBJ2-7, the CDR3 gives the full variable domain: DAGVTQSPTHLIKTRGQQVTLRCSPKSGHDTVSWYQQALGQGPQFIFQYYEEEERQRGNFPDRFSGHQFPNYSSELNVNALLLGDSALYLCASSSGQGYEQYFGPGTRLTVT.

This chain joins TRBV4-2 and TRBJ1-3; D gene ambiguous. Trimming shortened V by 4 bases and J by 4 bases, and 14 bases separated the two germline ends. CDR1 LGHNA and CDR2 YNFKEQ come from the germline V gene. CDR3 length: 15 amino acids. The chain's CDR3 is CASSPSEGWGNTIYF. Here the CDR3 DNA reads TGTGCCAGCAGCCCCTCTGAGGGATGGGGAAACACCATATATTTT.

This clone occurred once. The rearrangement joins TRBV11-3 to TRBJ1-1; possible D gene TRBD1, 5 bases. Per germline, CDR1 SGHNT and CDR2 YENEEA. The germline V and J ends were trimmed by 1 base and 4 bases, with 7 bases remaining between them. The CDR3 is 13 residues long. The CDR3 sequence is CASSLVGGTEAFF. For the CDR3, the DNA is TGTGCCAGCAGCTTAGTGGGGGGCACTGAAGCTTTCTTT.

The chain joins TRBV5-6 to TRBJ1-5, with 9 bases lining up with TRBD1. Trimming cost V 4 bases and J 5 bases; bases outside gene matches: 10. The CDR3 contains 16 residues. The germline gives CDR1 SGHDT, CDR2 YYEEEE. The CDR3 region has the DNA TGTGCCAGCAGCAATTTGGACCGGGACAGGGATCAGCCCCAGCATTTT. This codes for CASSNLDRDRDQPQHF.

This chain links TRBV25-1 with TRBJ1-2; 8 positions agree with TRBD1. From germline, CDR1 is MGHDK and CDR2 SYGVNS. The J segment lost 8 bases and the V segment lost 3 bases, leaving 8 bases of the junction unmatched. CDR3 length: 14 amino acids. CDR3 loop: CASSEGQDWRGYTF. CDR3 nucleotides: TGTGCCAGCAGTGAGGGACAGGACTGGCGAGGCTACACCTTC.

The V gene is TRBV11-2, the J gene TRBJ1-6; D may be TRBD1 (6 bases). The CDR3 runs 15 residues. Per germline, CDR1 SGHAT and CDR2 FQNNGV. V shed 2 bases and J shed 10 bases, with 15 bases lying between them. The CDR3 reads CASSLITGRRSPLHF. The DNA for the CDR3 is TGTGCCAGCAGCTTAATAACAGGGAGACGGTCACCCCTCCACTTT.

The rearrangement uses TRBV24-1 and TRBJ2-1, with D perhaps matching TRBD1 (6 bases). Germline CDR1 is KGHDR and CDR2 is SFDVKD. There are 13 residues in the CDR3. The V end lost 4 bases, the J end lost 5 bases, and 8 bases lay between the germline ends. CDR3 in amino acids: CATSDGQNNEQFF. As DNA, the CDR3 is TGTGCCACCAGTGACGGACAGAACAATGAGCAGTTCTTC.

The rearrangement uses TRBV7-2 and TRBJ1-4; D not certain. Trimming took off 4 bases at V and 0 bases at J, with 9 bases between the two ends. The CDR3 sequence is 15 residues long. Germline V gives CDR1 SGHTA, CDR2 FQGNSA. The DNA for the CDR3 is TGTGCCAGCAGCTCGCATTTAGCAACTAATGAAAAACTGTTTTTT. Its protein product is CASSSHLATNEKLFF.

V is TRBV7-6 and J is TRBJ2-1; 8 bases map to TRBD2. Germline V gene data show CDR1 as SGHVS and CDR2 as FNYEAQ. J lost 5 bases, V lost 5 bases, and 14 bases had no gene match. The CDR3 is made up of 17 amino acids. CDR3 DNA sequence: TGTGCCAGCAGCCCCCGGGCAAGCGGGGGCGGGAACAATGAGCAGTTCTTC. Its translation: CASSPRASGGGNNEQFF.

The chain employs TRBV5-4 and TRBJ1-2; D is possibly TRBD1 (6 bases). The CDR3 covers 17 residues. Per germline, CDR1 SGHNT and CDR2 YYREEE (reference sequence). V lost 3 bases and J 1 base, leaving 19 bases between the germline ends. CDR3 residues: CASSSPRTDKSNYGYTF. CDR3 coding DNA: TGTGCCAGCAGCTCACCCCGGACAGACAAAAGTAACTATGGCTACACCTTC. Looking up the rest from reference TRBV5-4 and TRBJ1-2 gives the full variable domain: ETGVTQSPTHLIKTRGQQVTLRCSSQSGHNTVSWYQQALGQGPQFIFQYYREEENGRGNFPPRFSGLQFPNYSSELNVNALELDDSALYLCASSSPRTDKSNYGYTFGSGTRLTVV.

Remarks on this clone: The same CDR3 can be traced to other DNA sequences in this sample. V gene TRBV19 combines with J gene TRBJ1-4, with D perhaps matching TRBD1 (5 bases). Germline CDR1 is LNHDA and CDR2 is SQIVND (reference sequence). The CDR3 consists of 15 residues. V lost 5 bases and J lost 4, with 14 bases in between. In DNA form, the CDR3 reads TGTGCCAGTAGTCCAGGGAATCGTCTTAATGAAAAACTGTTTTTT. Translating gives CASSPGNRLNEKLFF. The whole variable domain, remainder taken from reference TRBV19 and TRBJ1-4, is DGGITQSPKYLFRKEGQNVTLSCEQNLNHDAMYWYRQDPGQGLRLIYYSQIVNDFQKGDIAEGYSVSREKKESFPLTVTSAQKNPTAFYLCASSPGNRLNEKLFFGSGTQLSVL.

The chain joins TRBV3-1 (or the pseudogene TRBV3-2) to TRBJ1-2, with D possibly being TRBD1 (6 bases). Trimming removed 4 bases at V and 4 bases at J, with 13 bases between. This CDR3 has 14 residues. Germline assignment: CDR1 LGHDT and CDR2 YNNKEL (reference sequence). The DNA of the CDR3 is TGTGCCAGCAGCCCCCTTGGGGGGGCCTATGGCTACACCTTC. Translation: CASSPLGGAYGYTF.

The V call is TRBV11-2, the J call TRBJ2-3; no reliable D call. The CDR3 spans 15 residues. The V end lost 1 base, the J end lost 0 bases, and 8 bases lay between the germline ends. Germline CDR1 SGHAT, CDR2 FQNNGV. The DNA for the CDR3 is TGTGCCAGCAGCTTAGTTACTACTAGCACAGATACGCAGTATTTT. Translating gives CASSLVTTSTDTQYF. Full variable domain (rest looked up from reference TRBV11-2 and TRBJ2-3): EAGVAQSPRYKIIEKRQSVAFWCNPISGHATLYWYQQILGQGPKLLIQFQNNGVVDDSQLPKDRFSAERLKGVDSTLKIQPAKLEDSAVYLCASSLVTTSTDTQYFGPGTRLTVL.

This rearrangement joins TRBV2 to TRBJ1-6; D is unresolved. CDR3 length: 15 amino acids. Germline values: CDR1 SNHLY, CDR2 FYNNEI. V dropped 0 bases and J dropped 10 bases, with 13 bases sitting between them. The CDR3: CASSEATADTSPLHF. CDR3 DNA: TGTGCCAGCAGTGAAGCGACGGCTGACACCTCACCCCTCCACTTT.

The sample holds a few counts of this clone. DNA for the CDR3: TGTGCCATCAGTGTCAACAGGGGCGCCCCGGAGCAGTACTTC. This codes for CAISVNRGAPEQYF. V gene TRBV10-3 combines with J gene TRBJ2-7; 7 bases are a match to TRBD1. The CDR3 extends over 14 amino acids. Per germline, CDR1 ENHRY and CDR2 SYGVKD. Losses at the gene ends were 4 bases for V and 7 bases for J; bases not matched to a gene: 10.

The chain uses TRBV7-5 and TRBJ2-3; the table gives TRBD2 as D, unverified against the DNA. TRBV7-5 is a known pseudogene. The CDR3 length is 22 residues. CDR3 sequence reads: CVRSLVSFNYSGGLVGTDTQYF. CDR3 nucleotide sequence: TGTGTCAGAAGCTTAGTCTCTTTCAACTACTCGGGGGGGCTGGTTGGCACAGATACGCAGTATTTT.

This chain connects TRBV24-1 to TRBJ1-2, with 7 positions matching TRBD1. Germline V gene sequence: CDR1 KGHDR, CDR2 SFDVKD. J was trimmed by 3 bases and V by 3 bases; bases with no gene match: 6. The CDR3 is 15 amino acids. The CDR3 spells CATSDPDRVDYGYTF. CDR3 DNA sequence: TGTGCCACCAGTGATCCTGACAGGGTGGACTATGGCTACACCTTC.